The sequence of this T cell receptor beta chain was determined in a study of blood T cell repertoires in COVID-19. Authors' analysis steps: By means of reference gene primer amplification, nucleated cell counts were estimated. Using immunoSEQ multiplex PCR, the repertoire was profiled, and TCRdb retains in-frame clones only, with some absent. D and trimming come from the DNA, and the V and J calls and clone size come from that table. The table includes around 69,000 clones, 80% to 90% detected once. This clone was found once. The CDR3 is made up of 16 amino acids. Losses at the gene ends were 6 bases for V and 0 bases for J; bases not matched to a gene: 8. CDR1 SEHNR and CDR2 FQNEAQ come from the germline V gene (reference sequence).

V gene TRBV7-9 combines with J gene TRBJ2-3; the match to TRBD2 covers 8 bases. Material: peripheral blood. The clonotype comes from a woman in her 50s with active COVID-19. CDR3 protein: CASRPLAGGSTDTQYF. In nucleotides, the CDR3 is TGTGCCAGCAGACCCCTTGCGGGAGGAAGCACAGATACGCAGTATTTT.